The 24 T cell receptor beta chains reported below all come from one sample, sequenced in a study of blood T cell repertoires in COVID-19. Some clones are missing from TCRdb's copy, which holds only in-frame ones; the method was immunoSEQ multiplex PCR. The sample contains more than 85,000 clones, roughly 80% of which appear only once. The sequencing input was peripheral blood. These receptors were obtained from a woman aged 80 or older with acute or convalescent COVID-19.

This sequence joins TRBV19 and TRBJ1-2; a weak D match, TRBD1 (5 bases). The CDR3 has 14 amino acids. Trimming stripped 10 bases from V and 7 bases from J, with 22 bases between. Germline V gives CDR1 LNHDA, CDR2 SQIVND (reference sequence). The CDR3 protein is CATRPGRPGSGYTF. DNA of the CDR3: TGTGCCACTCGGCCCGGGAGACCAGGGAGTGGCTACACCTTC. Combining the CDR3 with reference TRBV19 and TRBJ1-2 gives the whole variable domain DGGITQSPKYLFRKEGQNVTLSCEQNLNHDAMYWYRQDPGQGLRLIYYSQIVNDFQKGDIAEGYSVSREKKESFPLTVTSAQKNPTAFYLCATRPGRPGSGYTFGSGTRLTVV.

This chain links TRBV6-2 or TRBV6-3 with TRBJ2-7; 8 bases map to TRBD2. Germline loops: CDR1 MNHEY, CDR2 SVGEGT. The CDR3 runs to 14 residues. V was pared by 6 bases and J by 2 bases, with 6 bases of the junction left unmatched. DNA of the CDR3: TGTGCCAGCAGCCGCGGGAGGAGCACCTACGAGCAGTACGTC. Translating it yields CASSRGRSTYEQYV.

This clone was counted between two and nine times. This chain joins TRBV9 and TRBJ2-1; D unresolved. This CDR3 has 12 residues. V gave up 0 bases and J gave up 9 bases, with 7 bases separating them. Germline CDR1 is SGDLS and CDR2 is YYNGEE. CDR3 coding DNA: TGTGCCAGCAGCGTAGGAGGTCCTGAGCAGTTCTTC. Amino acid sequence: CASSVGGPEQFF. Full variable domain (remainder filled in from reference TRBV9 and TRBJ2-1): DSGVTQTPKHLITATGQRVTLRCSPRSGDLSVYWYQQSLDQGLQFLIQYYNGEERAKGNILERFSAQQFPDLHSELNLSSLELGDSALYFCASSVGGPEQFFGPGTRLTVL.

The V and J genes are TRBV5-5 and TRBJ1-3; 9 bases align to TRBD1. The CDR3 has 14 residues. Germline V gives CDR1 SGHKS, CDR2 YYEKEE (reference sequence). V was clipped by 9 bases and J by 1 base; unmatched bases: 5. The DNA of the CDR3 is TGTGCCACCGGGACAGGGTGGTCTGGAAACACCATATATTTT. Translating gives CATGTGWSGNTIYF.

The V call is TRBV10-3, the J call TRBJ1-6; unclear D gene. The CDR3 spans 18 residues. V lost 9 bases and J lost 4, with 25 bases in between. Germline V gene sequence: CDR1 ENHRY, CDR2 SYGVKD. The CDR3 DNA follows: TGTGCCATTAAGACCCCATCGGCCGGGTGGTTTTATAATTCACCCCTCCACTTT. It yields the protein CAIKTPSAGWFYNSPLHF.

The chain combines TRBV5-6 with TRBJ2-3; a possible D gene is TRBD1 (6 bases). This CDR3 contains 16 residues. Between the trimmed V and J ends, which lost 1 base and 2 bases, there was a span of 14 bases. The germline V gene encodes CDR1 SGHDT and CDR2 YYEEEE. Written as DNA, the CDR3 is TGTGCCAGCAGCTTGCCACAGGGATACTCCACAGATACGCAGTATTTT. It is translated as CASSLPQGYSTDTQYF.

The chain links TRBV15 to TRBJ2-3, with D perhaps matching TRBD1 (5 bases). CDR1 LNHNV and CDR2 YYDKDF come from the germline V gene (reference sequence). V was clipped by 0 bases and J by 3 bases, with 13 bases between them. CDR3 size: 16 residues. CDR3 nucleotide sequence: TGTGCCACCAGCAGAGAGGAAGATCAGGGTACAGATACGCAGTATTTT. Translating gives CATSREEDQGTDTQYF. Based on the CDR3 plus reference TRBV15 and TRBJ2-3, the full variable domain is DAMVIQNPRYQVTQFGKPVTLSCSQTLNHNVMYWYQQKSSQAPKLLFHYYDKDFNNEADTPDNFQSRRPNTSFCFLDIRSPGLGDTAMYLCATSREEDQGTDTQYFGPGTRLTVL.

In DNA form, the CDR3 reads TGCAGCGTTGAAGACGGGACAGATAATGAAAAACTGTTTTTT. This gives the protein CSVEDGTDNEKLFF. The chain couples TRBV29-1 to TRBJ1-4, with 7 nucleotides matching TRBD1. This CDR3 is built from 14 residues. Germline lookup yields CDR1 SQVTM and CDR2 ANQGSEA. V lost 0 bases and J lost 4; bases outside the gene matches: 2.

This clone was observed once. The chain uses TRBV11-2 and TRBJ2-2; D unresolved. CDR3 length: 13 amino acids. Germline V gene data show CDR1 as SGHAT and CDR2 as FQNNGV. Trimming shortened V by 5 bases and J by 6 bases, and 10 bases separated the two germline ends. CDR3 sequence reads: CASSPIPAGELFF. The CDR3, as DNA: TGTGCCAGCAGCCCTATTCCTGCCGGGGAGCTGTTTTTT.

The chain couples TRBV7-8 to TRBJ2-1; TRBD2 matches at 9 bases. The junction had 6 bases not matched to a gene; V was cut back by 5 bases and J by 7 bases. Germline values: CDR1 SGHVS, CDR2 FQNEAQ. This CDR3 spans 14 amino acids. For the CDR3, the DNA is TGTGCCAGCAGCCCCCTTAGCGGGAGAAATGAGCAGTTCTTC. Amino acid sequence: CASSPLSGRNEQFF.

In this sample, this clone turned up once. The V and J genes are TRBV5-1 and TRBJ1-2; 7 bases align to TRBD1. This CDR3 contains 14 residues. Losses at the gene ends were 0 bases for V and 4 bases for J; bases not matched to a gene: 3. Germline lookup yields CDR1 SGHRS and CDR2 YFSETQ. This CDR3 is CASSLDRGSYGYTF. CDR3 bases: TGCGCCAGCAGCTTGGACAGGGGTAGCTATGGCTACACCTTC.

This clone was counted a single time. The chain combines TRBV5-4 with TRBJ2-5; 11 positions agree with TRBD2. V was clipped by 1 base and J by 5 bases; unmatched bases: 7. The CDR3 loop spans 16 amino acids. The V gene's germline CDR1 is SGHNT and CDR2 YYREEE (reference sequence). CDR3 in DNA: TGTGCCAGCAGCTTGAAACTAGCGGGAGTCTCTGAGACCCAGTACTTC. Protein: CASSLKLAGVSETQYF.

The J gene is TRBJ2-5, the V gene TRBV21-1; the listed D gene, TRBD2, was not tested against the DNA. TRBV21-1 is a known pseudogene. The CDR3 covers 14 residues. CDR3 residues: CASRLVRHQETQYF. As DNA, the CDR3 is TGTGCCAGCAGGCTAGTGAGGCATCAAGAGACCCAGTACTTC.

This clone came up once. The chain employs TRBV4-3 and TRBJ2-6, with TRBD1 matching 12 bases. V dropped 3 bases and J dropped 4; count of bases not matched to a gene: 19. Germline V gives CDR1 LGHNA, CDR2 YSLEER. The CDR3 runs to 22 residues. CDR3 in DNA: TGCGCCAGCAGCCACGGGGTGGGGGTGACGGGACAGGGGGCTTCGGGGGCCAACGTCCTGACTTTC. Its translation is CASSHGVGVTGQGASGANVLTF.

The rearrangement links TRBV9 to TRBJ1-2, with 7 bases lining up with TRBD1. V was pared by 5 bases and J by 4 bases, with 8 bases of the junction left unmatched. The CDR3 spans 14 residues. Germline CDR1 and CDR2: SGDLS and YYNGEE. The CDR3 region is CASSRQGGGYGYTF. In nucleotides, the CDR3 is TGTGCCAGCAGTCGACAGGGAGGAGGCTATGGCTACACCTTC.

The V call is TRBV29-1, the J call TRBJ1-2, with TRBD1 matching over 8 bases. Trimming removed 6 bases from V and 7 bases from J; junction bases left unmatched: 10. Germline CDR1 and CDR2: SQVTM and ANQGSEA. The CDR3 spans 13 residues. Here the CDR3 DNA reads TGCAGCGTGCTTCAGGACAGGGAGGGTGGCTACACCTTC. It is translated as CSVLQDREGGYTF.

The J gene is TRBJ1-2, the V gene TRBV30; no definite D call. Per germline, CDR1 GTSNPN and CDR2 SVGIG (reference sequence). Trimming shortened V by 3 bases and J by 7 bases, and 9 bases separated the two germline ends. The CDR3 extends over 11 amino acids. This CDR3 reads CAWSREIGYTF. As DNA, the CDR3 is TGTGCCTGGAGCCGGGAAATTGGCTACACCTTC.

In DNA, the CDR3 is TGTGCCACCAGTGATTTAACTCTAGGGAGGGAGACCCAGTACTTC. Translation gives CATSDLTLGRETQYF. V usage is TRBV24-1 and J usage is TRBJ2-5; D perhaps matches TRBD2 (6 bases). This CDR3 comprises 15 residues. The V gene's germline CDR1 is KGHDR and CDR2 SFDVKD. Trimming left V 1 base short and J 5 bases short, with 13 bases between.

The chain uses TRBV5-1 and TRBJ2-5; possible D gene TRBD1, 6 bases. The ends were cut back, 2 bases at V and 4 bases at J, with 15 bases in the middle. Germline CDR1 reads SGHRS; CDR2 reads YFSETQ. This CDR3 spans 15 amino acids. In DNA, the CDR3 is TGCGCCAGCAGCTTTGGCAGGGGAGTGCCAGAGACCCAGTACTTC. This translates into CASSFGRGVPETQYF.

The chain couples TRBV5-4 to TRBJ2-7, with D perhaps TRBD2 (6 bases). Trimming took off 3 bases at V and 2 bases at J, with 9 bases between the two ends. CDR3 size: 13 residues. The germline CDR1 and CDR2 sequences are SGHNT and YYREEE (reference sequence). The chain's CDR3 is CASSSGGTYEQYF. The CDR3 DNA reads TGTGCCAGCAGCTCTGGGGGGACCTACGAGCAGTACTTC.

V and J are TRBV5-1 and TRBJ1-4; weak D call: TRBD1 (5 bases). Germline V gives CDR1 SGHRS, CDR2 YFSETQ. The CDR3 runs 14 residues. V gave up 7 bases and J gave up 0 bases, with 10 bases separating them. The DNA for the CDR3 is TGCGCCAGCCGGCAGGGTCCAACTAATGAAAAACTGTTTTTT. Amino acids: CASRQGPTNEKLFF.

CDR3 nucleotides: TGCGCCAGCAGTTCTTTCGCCCTAGCGGGGACCGGGGAGCTGTTTTTT. This translates into CASSSFALAGTGELFF. The chain employs TRBV10-1 and TRBJ2-2, with 9 nucleotides matching TRBD2. CDR3 length equals 16 residues. Germline-derived CDR1 and CDR2 are WNHNN and SYGVQD (reference sequence). V lost 5 bases and J lost 5; bases outside the gene matches: 9.

The CDR3 coding sequence is TGCGCCAGCAGCATTGGAGGGCAACAGAACACTGAAGCTTTCTTT. It translates to CASSIGGQQNTEAFF. The J gene is TRBJ1-1, the V gene TRBV5-1; no reliable D call. Germline V gene data show CDR1 as SGHRS and CDR2 as YFSETQ. With 4 bases removed from V and 1 base from J, the gap between germline ends came to 14 bases. The CDR3 loop spans 15 amino acids.

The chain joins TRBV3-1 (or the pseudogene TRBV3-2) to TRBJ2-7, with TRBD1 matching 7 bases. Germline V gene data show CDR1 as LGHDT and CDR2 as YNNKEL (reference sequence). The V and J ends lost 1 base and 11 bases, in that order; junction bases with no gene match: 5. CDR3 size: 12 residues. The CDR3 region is CASSQATGKEYF. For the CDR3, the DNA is TGTGCCAGCAGCCAAGCGACAGGGAAGGAGTACTTC.